Shown below are 8 T cell receptor beta chains from a single sample sequenced in a study of shared clonotypes between healthy human individuals. Only in-frame clones appear in the TCRdb table, and some are missing; sequencing was by immunoSEQ multiplex PCR. This sample has some 2,000,000 clones; more than 90% occur once, and the top ten carry around 0.13%. Sequencing was carried out using naive CD4+ T cells sorted from blood. Stated subset: CD45RA+ positively selected. The receptors shown here come from a man aged 18 to 30 in good health.

The chain recombines TRBV10-1 with TRBJ2-2; a weak D match, TRBD2 (6 bases). The CDR3 sequence is 15 residues long. The germline V gene has CDR1 WNHNN and CDR2 SYGVQD (reference sequence). The V end was cut by 4 bases, the J end by 0 bases, with 9 bases between. The CDR3 reads CASSVGGTNTGELFF. The DNA of the CDR3 is TGCGCCAGCAGTGTTGGCGGGACGAACACCGGGGAGCTGTTTTTT.

V gene TRBV11-2 combines with J gene TRBJ1-2; no definite D call. V was clipped by 1 base and J by 8 bases, with 11 bases between them. Germline V gives CDR1 SGHAT, CDR2 FQNNGV. The CDR3 is made up of 13 amino acids. The CDR3 DNA sequence: TGTGCCAGCAGCTTAGCGGTGCTTTGGGGCTACACCTTC. Translated, it gives CASSLAVLWGYTF.

The chain is built from TRBV28 and TRBJ1-5; D is perhaps TRBD1 (5 bases). The CDR3 contains 16 residues. Germline V gene lookup returns CDR1 MDHEN and CDR2 SYDVKM. Trimming cost V 2 bases and J 4 bases, with 15 bases left between them. CDR3 amino acids: CASSLAAGAGNQPQHF. In nucleotides, the CDR3 is TGTGCCAGCAGTTTAGCAGCCGGGGCCGGTAATCAGCCCCAGCATTTT.

The CDR3 region is CASSSNTLLNTGELFF. The DNA of the CDR3 is TGCGCCAGCAGCTCCAACACCTTACTAAACACCGGGGAGCTGTTTTTT. This chain connects TRBV5-1 to TRBJ2-2, with unresolved D. V shed 3 bases and J shed 2 bases, with 14 bases lying between them. CDR1 and CDR2 from the germline V gene are SGHRS and YFSETQ. This CDR3 is built from 16 residues.

Points on this clone: This same CDR3 is encoded by further DNA sequences in the sample. The chain has TRBV19 and TRBJ1-5; D not resolved. The CDR3 extends over 12 amino acids. Between the trimmed V and J ends, which lost 4 bases and 5 bases, there was a span of 6 bases. CDR1 is LNHDA, CDR2 SQIVND, per germline (reference sequence). CDR3 in DNA: TGTGCCAGTAGTACTAGGGATCAGCCCCAGCATTTT. Protein product: CASSTRDQPQHF.

The V call is TRBV6-1, the J call TRBJ1-5; 10 bases align to TRBD1. Unmatched junction bases numbered 4, after V lost 10 bases and J lost 4 bases. Germline assignment: CDR1 MNHNS and CDR2 SASEGT. This CDR3 comprises 13 residues. CDR3 loop: CATRQGANQPQHF. The CDR3 nucleotides are TGTGCCACCAGACAGGGGGCTAATCAGCCCCAGCATTTT.

V gene TRBV6-5 combines with J gene TRBJ1-2, with unresolved D. The CDR3 has 14 residues. The germline V and J ends were trimmed by 6 bases and 1 base, with 12 bases remaining between them. CDR1 is MNHEY and CDR2 is SVGAGI in the germline V gene. The DNA of the CDR3 is TGTGCCAGCAGCCGAGCCCGGTTTAACTATGGCTACACCTTC. Protein sequence: CASSRARFNYGYTF.

V usage is TRBV10-2 and J usage is TRBJ1-1; unclear D gene. CDR1 and CDR2 from the germline V gene are WSHSY and SAAADI. V lost 7 bases to trimming and J lost 6 bases, with 12 bases between them. There are 12 residues in the CDR3. The DNA for the CDR3 is TGCGCCAGCATGGGGAGGCACCCTGAAGCTTTCTTT. This codes for CASMGRHPEAFF.